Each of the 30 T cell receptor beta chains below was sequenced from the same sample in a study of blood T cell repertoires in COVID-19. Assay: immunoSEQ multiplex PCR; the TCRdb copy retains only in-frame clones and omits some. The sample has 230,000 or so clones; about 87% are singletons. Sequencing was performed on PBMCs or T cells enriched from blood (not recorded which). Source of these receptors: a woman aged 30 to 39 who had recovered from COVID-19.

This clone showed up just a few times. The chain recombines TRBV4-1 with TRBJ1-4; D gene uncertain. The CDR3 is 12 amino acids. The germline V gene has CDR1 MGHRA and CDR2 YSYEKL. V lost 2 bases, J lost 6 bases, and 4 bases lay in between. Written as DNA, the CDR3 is TGCGCCAGCAGCCAACCATATGAAAAACTGTTTTTT. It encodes CASSQPYEKLFF.

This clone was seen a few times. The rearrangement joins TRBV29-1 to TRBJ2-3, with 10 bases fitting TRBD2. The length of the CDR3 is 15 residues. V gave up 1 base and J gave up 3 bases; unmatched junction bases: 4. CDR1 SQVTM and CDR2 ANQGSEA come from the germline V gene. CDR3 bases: TGCAGCGTTGAAGTGACTAGCGGGTATACAGATACGCAGTATTTT. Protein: CSVEVTSGYTDTQYF.

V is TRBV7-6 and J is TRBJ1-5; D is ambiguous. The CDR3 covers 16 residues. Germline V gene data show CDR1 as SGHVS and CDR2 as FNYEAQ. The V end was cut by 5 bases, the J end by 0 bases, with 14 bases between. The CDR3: CASSPTAGYSNQPQHF. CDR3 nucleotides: TGTGCCAGCAGCCCGACGGCAGGCTATAGCAATCAGCCCCAGCATTTT.

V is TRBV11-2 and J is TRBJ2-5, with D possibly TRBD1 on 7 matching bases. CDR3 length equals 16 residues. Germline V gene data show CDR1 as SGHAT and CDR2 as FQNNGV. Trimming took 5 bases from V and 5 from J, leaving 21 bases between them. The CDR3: CASSASPTGRDETQYF. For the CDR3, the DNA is TGTGCCAGCAGCGCCTCCCCGACAGGGCGGGACGAGACCCAGTACTTC.

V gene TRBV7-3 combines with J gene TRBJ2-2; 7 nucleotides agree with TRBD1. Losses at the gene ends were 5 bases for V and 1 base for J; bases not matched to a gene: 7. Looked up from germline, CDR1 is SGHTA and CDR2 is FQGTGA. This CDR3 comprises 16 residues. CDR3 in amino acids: CASSIRTGGNTGELFF. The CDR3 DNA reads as TGTGCCAGCAGCATCCGGACAGGAGGGAACACCGGGGAGCTGTTTTTT.

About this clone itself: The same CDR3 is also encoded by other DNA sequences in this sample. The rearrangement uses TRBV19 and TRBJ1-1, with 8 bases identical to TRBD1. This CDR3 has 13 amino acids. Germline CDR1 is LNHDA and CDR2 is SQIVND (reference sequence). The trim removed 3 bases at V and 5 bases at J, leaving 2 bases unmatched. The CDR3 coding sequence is TGTGCCAGTAGTATTACAGGGGGGACTGAAGCTTTCTTT. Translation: CASSITGGTEAFF.

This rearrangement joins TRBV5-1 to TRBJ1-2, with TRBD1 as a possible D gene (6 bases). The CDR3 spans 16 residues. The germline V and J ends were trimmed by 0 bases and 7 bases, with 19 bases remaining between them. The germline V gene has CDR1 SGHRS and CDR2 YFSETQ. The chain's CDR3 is CASSLAPDSPGSGYTF. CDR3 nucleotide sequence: TGCGCCAGCAGCTTGGCCCCGGACAGTCCAGGGAGTGGCTACACCTTC.

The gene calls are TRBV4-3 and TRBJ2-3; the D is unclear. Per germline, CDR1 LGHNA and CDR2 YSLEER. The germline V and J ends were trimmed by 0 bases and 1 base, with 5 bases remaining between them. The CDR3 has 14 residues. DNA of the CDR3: TGCGCCAGCAGCCAAGACCTCCGCACAGATACGCAGTATTTT. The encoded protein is CASSQDLRTDTQYF.

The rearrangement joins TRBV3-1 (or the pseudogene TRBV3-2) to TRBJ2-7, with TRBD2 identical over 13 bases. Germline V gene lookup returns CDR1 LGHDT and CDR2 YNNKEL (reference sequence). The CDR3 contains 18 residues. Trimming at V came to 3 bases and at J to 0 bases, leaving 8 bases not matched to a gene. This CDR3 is CASSHYGLAGVRSYEQYF. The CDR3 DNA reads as TGTGCCAGCAGCCACTACGGACTAGCGGGGGTTCGCTCCTACGAGCAGTACTTC.

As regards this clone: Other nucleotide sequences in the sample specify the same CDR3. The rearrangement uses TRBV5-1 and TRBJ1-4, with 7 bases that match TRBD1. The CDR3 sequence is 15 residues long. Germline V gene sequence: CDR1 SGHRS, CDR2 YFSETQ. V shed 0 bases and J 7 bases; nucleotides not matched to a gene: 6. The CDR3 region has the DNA TGCGCCAGCAGCTTGGAAGGGCAGGGGGGTGAAAAACTGTTTTTT. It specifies CASSLEGQGGEKLFF.

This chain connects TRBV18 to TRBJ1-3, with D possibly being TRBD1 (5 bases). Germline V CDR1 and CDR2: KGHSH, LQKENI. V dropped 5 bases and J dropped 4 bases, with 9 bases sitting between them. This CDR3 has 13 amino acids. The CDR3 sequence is CASSGRTGNTIYF. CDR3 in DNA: TGTGCCAGCTCAGGCAGGACAGGAAACACCATATATTTT.

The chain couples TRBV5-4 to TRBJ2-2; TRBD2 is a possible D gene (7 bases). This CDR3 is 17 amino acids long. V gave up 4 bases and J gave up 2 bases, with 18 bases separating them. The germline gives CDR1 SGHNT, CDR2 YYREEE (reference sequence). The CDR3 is CASSVPFRGGNTGELFF. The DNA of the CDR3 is TGTGCCAGCAGCGTTCCCTTTAGGGGGGGTAACACCGGGGAGCTGTTTTTT.

DNA of the CDR3: TGTGCCAGTAGTATCCGACAGAACCAGGGAAACACCATATATTTT. This codes for CASSIRQNQGNTIYF. The genes are TRBV19 and TRBJ1-3; a weak D match, TRBD1 (5 bases). Germline-derived CDR1 and CDR2 are LNHDA and SQIVND (reference sequence). The CDR3 runs 15 residues. The V end lost 3 bases, the J end lost 4 bases, and 13 bases lay between the germline ends.

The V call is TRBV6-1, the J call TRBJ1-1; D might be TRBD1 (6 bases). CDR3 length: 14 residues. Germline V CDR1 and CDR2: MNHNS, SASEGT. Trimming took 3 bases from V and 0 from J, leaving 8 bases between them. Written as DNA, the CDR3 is TGTGCCAGCAGTGACAGGGGAATGAACACTGAAGCTTTCTTT. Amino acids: CASSDRGMNTEAFF.

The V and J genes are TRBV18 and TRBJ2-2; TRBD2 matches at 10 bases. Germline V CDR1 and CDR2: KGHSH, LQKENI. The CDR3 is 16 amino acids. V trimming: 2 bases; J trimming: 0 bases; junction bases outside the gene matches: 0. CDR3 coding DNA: TGTGCCAGCTCACCAGGACTAGCGGCGAACACCGGGGAGCTGTTTTTT. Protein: CASSPGLAANTGELFF.

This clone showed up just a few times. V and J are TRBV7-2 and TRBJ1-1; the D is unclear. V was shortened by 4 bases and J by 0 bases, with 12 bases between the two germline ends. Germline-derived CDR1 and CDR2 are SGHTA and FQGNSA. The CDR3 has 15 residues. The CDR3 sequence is CASSSRPGLNTEAFF. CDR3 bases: TGTGCCAGCAGCTCACGCCCCGGGTTGAACACTGAAGCTTTCTTT.

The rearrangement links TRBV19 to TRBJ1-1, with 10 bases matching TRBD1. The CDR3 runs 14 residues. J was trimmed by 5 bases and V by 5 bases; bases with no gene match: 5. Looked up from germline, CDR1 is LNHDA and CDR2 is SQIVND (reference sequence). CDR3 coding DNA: TGTGCCAGTAGTGGGACAGGGGTGGTGACTGAAGCTTTCTTT. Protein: CASSGTGVVTEAFF.

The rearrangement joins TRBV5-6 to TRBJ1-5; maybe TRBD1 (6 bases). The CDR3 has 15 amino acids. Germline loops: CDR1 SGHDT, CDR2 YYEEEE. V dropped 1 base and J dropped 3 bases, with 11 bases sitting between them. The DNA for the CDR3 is TGTGCCAGCAGCTTGTCGGGGGGCTACAATCAGCCCCAGCATTTT. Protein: CASSLSGGYNQPQHF.

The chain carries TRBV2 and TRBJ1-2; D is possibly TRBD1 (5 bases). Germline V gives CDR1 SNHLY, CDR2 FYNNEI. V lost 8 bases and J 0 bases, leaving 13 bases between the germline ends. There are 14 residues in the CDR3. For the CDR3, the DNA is TGTGCCAGCGCGAGGGACTCCTCTAACTATGGCTACACCTTC. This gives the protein CASARDSSNYGYTF.

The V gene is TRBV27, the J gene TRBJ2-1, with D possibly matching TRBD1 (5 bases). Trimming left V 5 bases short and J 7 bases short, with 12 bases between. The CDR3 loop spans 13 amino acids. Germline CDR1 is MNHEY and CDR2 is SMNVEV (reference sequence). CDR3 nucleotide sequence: TGTGCCAGCAGTCTCGGTAGGGGTAATGAGCAGTTCTTC. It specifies CASSLGRGNEQFF.

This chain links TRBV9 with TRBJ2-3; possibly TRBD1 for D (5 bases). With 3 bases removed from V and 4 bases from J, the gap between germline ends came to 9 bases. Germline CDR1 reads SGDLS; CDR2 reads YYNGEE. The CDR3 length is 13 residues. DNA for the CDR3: TGTGCCAGCAGCGACAGGTGGGCAGATACGCAGTATTTT. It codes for CASSDRWADTQYF.

Written as DNA, the CDR3 is TGTGCCAGCAGCCCTGACAGATCCGCCGAGACCCAGTACTTC. This gives the protein CASSPDRSAETQYF. The gene calls are TRBV7-2 and TRBJ2-5, with D perhaps TRBD1 (5 bases). The CDR3 has 14 amino acids. Germline V gives CDR1 SGHTA, CDR2 FQGNSA. Trimming took off 5 bases at V and 5 bases at J, with 15 bases between the two ends.

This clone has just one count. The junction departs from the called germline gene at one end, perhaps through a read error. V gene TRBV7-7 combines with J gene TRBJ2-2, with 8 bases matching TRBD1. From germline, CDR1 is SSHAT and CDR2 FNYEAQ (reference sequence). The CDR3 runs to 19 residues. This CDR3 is CASSLVPKEGQAFTGELFF. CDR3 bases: TGTGCTAGCAGCTTAGTCCCCAAGGAGGGACAGGCGTTCACCGGGGAGCTGTTTTTT. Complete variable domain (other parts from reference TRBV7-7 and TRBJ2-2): GAGVSQSPRYKVTKRGQDVTLRCDPISSHATLYWYQQALGQGPEFLTYFNYEAQPDKSGLPSDRFSAERPEGSISTLTIQRTEQRDSAMYRCASSLVPKEGQAFTGELFFGEGSRLTVL.

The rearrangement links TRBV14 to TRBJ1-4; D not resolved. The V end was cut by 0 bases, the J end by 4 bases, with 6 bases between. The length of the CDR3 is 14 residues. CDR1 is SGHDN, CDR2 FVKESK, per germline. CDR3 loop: CASSQEYSNEKLFF. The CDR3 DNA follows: TGTGCCAGCAGCCAAGAATACAGTAATGAAAAACTGTTTTTT.

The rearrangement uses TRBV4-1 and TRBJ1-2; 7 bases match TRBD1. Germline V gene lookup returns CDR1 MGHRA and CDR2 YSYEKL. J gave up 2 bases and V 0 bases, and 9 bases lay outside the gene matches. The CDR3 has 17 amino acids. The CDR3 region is CASSQEPGTASNYGYTF. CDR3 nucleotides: TGCGCCAGCAGCCAAGAACCCGGGACAGCATCCAACTATGGCTACACCTTC.

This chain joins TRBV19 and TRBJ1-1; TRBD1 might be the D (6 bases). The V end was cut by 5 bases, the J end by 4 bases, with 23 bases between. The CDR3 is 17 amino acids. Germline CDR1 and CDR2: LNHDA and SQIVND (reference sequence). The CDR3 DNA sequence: TGTGCCAGTAGTCCCCGGGGGGGAACAGGGCGAGGCACTGAAGCTTTCTTT. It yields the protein CASSPRGGTGRGTEAFF.

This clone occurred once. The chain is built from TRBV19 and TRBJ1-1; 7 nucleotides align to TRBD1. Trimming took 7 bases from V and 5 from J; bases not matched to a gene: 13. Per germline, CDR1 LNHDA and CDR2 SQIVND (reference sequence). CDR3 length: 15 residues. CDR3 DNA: TGTGCCAGTACGTTTACAGGAGGGGGCTGGACTGAAGCTTTCTTT. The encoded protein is CASTFTGGGWTEAFF.

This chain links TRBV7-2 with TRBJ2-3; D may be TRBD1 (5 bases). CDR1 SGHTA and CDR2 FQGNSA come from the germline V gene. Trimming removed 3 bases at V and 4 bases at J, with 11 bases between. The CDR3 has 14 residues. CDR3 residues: CASSFRTRPDTQYF. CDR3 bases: TGTGCCAGCAGCTTTCGGACAAGACCAGATACGCAGTATTTT. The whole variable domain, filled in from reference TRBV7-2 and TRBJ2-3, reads GAGVSQSPSNKVTEKGKDVELRCDPISGHTALYWYRQSLGQGLEFLIYFQGNSAPDKSGLPSDRFSAERTGGSVSTLTIQRTQQEDSAVYLCASSFRTRPDTQYFGPGTRLTVL.

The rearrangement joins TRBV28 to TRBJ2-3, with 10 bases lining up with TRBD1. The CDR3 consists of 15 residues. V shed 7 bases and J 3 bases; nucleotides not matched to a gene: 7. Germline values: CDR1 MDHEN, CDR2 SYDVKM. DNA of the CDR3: TGTGCCAGCAAAAATAGGGACAGGGGAACAGATACGCAGTATTTT. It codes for CASKNRDRGTDTQYF.

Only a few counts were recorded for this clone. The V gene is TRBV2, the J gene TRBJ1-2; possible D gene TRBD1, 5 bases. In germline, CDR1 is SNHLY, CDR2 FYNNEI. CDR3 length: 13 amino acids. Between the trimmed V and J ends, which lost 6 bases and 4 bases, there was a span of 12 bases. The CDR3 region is CASRPLDSYGYTF. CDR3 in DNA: TGTGCCAGCAGGCCCCTAGACAGCTATGGCTACACCTTC. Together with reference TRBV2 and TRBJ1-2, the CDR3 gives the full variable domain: EPEVTQTPSHQVTQMGQEVILRCVPISNHLYFYWYRQILGQKVEFLVSFYNNEISEKSEIFDDQFSVERPDGSNFTLKIRSTKLEDSAMYFCASRPLDSYGYTFGSGTRLTVV.